Each of the 22 T cell receptor beta chains below was sequenced from the same sample in a study of blood T cell repertoires in COVID-19 (TCRdb year 2020). The library came from the immunoSEQ multiplex PCR assay. As stored in TCRdb, this immuneACCESS dataset retains in-frame rearrangements with V and J assigned. A fraction of the clones does not appear; measured against another copy, unresolved V genes explain less than half of the discrepancy, and the remainder lacks a known reason. The sample includes some 390,000 clones, with over 85% observed a single time. The biggest ten clones account for 1.5% to 2% of the sample. Material: PBMCs or T cells enriched from blood (not recorded which). Receptors were obtained from a woman under 40 who had recovered from COVID-19.

V is TRBV4-2 and J is TRBJ1-2; the D is unclear. V shed 2 bases and J shed 6 bases, with 10 bases lying between them. The CDR3 has 13 amino acids. Germline V lookup: CDR1 LGHNA, CDR2 YNFKEQ. The CDR3 sequence: CASSQTTWDGYTF. The CDR3 DNA is TGTGCCAGCAGCCAAACGACATGGGATGGCTACACCTTC.

Note on this clone: The identical CDR3 is also encoded by other nucleotide sequences in the sample. This sequence joins TRBV5-1 and TRBJ2-7; the match to TRBD1 covers 7 bases. The CDR3 runs 15 residues. Germline trimming cut 0 bases from V and 2 bases from J; bases unmatched to any gene: 5. Germline V CDR1 and CDR2: SGHRS, YFSETQ. As DNA, the CDR3 is TGCGCCAGCAGCTTGGTGGGACAGTCGGCCTACGAGCAGTACTTC. The encoded protein is CASSLVGQSAYEQYF.

The chain joins TRBV28 to TRBJ2-1; 10 nucleotides align to TRBD2. The germline CDR1 and CDR2 sequences are MDHEN and SYDVKM. With 5 bases clipped from V and 1 base from J, the junction kept 5 bases outside the gene matches. The CDR3 spans 16 residues. The chain's CDR3 is CASSRRTSGSYNEQFF. The CDR3 bases are TGTGCCAGCAGTCGACGGACTAGCGGATCCTACAATGAGCAGTTCTTC.

The chain carries TRBV12-3 or TRBV12-4 and TRBJ2-1, with 8 bases lining up with TRBD2. Trimming removed 6 bases from V and 10 bases from J; junction bases left unmatched: 2. There are 11 residues in the CDR3. The CDR3 nucleotides are TGTGCCAGCAGGGGACTAGTCGAGCAGTTCTTC. This translates into CASRGLVEQFF.

The chain links TRBV10-3 to TRBJ1-3; unclear D gene. The CDR3 loop spans 12 amino acids. V was cut by 5 bases and J by 4 bases, with 6 bases left in between. From germline, CDR1 is ENHRY and CDR2 SYGVKD. CDR3 nucleotides: TGTGCCATCAGTCCCGAGGGAAACACCATATATTTT. This codes for CAISPEGNTIYF.

The CDR3 is CASRGVRETQYF. The CDR3, as DNA: TGTGCCAGCAGAGGAGTGCGGGAGACCCAGTACTTC. The chain combines TRBV6-5 with TRBJ2-5; D gene unclear. The germline CDR1 and CDR2 sequences are MNHEY and SVGAGI. The V end was cut by 6 bases, the J end by 5 bases, with 10 bases between. The CDR3 is 12 amino acids.

V gene TRBV29-1 combines with J gene TRBJ1-4; possibly TRBD1 for D (5 bases). Per the germline V gene, CDR1 is SQVTM and CDR2 is ANQGSEA. Trimming shortened V by 0 bases and J by 14 bases, and 22 bases separated the two germline ends. This CDR3 has 15 amino acids. CDR3 protein: CSVEEHPAQGNELFF. CDR3 sequence (DNA): TGCAGCGTTGAAGAGCACCCCGCCCAGGGAAATGAGCTGTTTTTT.

This chain uses TRBV29-1 with TRBJ1-1; TRBD1 is a possible D gene (6 bases). The germline CDR1 and CDR2 sequences are SQVTM and ANQGSEA. This CDR3 is built from 13 residues. Trimming removed 7 bases from V and 0 bases from J, with 12 bases in between. CDR3 sequence reads: CSASTGLNTEAFF. CDR3 coding DNA: TGCAGCGCGTCGACAGGTTTGAACACTGAAGCTTTCTTT.

This clone is a singleton in its sample. The chain links TRBV11-3 to TRBJ2-1, with a possible D match to TRBD2 (6 bases). CDR1 and CDR2 from the germline V gene are SGHNT and YENEEA. V lost 4 bases and J lost 2, with 15 bases in between. CDR3 length: 16 residues. In DNA, the CDR3 is TGTGCCAGCAGCTCTTCCGGGACTCCACCCTACAATGAGCAGTTCTTC. This translates into CASSSSGTPPYNEQFF.

The rearrangement joins TRBV30 to TRBJ1-5, with D tentatively TRBD1 (6 bases). Germline values: CDR1 GTSNPN, CDR2 SVGIG (reference sequence). Deletions cut 0 bases from V and 7 bases from J, with 10 bases between. CDR3 length: 13 amino acids. As DNA, the CDR3 is TGTGCCTGGAGTGTACGAGGGGGACAGCCCCAGCATTTT. Translated: CAWSVRGGQPQHF. Full variable domain (outside the CDR3, taken from reference TRBV30 and TRBJ1-5): SQTIHQWPATLVQPVGSPLSLECTVEGTSNPNLYWYRQAAGRGLQLLFYSVGIGQISSEVPQNLSASRPQDRQFILSSKKLLLSDSGFYLCAWSVRGGQPQHFGDGTRLSIL.

There are a few counts of this clone. This rearrangement joins TRBV12-5 to TRBJ2-7, with D tentatively TRBD1 (6 bases). There are 12 residues in the CDR3. Trimming took 7 bases from V and 3 from J, leaving 10 bases between them. The germline V gene encodes CDR1 LGHNT and CDR2 FRNRAP. CDR3 nucleotide sequence: TGTGCTAGTGCCCCGACAGGCTACGAGCAGTACTTC. Amino acid sequence: CASAPTGYEQYF.

This clone showed up just once. This rearrangement joins TRBV7-6 to TRBJ2-7; 8 bases are a match to TRBD2. V gave up 0 bases and J gave up 4 bases; unmatched junction bases: 11. The CDR3 covers 17 residues. The germline V gene has CDR1 SGHVS and CDR2 FNYEAQ. DNA of the CDR3: TGTGCCAGCAGCTTAGCTAGCGGGGCTCCGATTCAATACGAGCAGTACTTC. Its translation is CASSLASGAPIQYEQYF.

Comments on this clone: The identical CDR3 is also encoded by other nucleotide sequences in the sample. V gene TRBV5-1 combines with J gene TRBJ1-6, with 8 bases lining up with TRBD1. Losses at the gene ends were 4 bases for V and 5 bases for J; bases not matched to a gene: 2. Looked up from germline, CDR1 is SGHRS and CDR2 is YFSETQ. The length of the CDR3 is 14 residues. The CDR3 DNA follows: TGCGCCAGCAGCCTGGGACAGGATAATTCACCCCTCCACTTT. It encodes CASSLGQDNSPLHF.

The chain employs TRBV28 and TRBJ1-1; 7 positions match TRBD1. This CDR3 has 15 amino acids. The germline V gene encodes CDR1 MDHEN and CDR2 SYDVKM. The junction had 13 bases not matched to a gene; V was cut back by 3 bases and J by 9 bases. The DNA of the CDR3 is TGTGCCAGCAGTTTCCTTAGGACAGGCATATCTAAAGCTTTCTTT. Its protein is CASSFLRTGISKAFF.

This CDR3 reads CASSLISAGNHNEQFF. CDR3 DNA sequence: TGTGCCAGCAGCTTAATCAGTGCGGGGAACCACAATGAGCAGTTCTTC. The V gene is TRBV7-3, the J gene TRBJ2-1; D might be TRBD2 (6 bases). V dropped 1 base and J dropped 5 bases, with 15 bases sitting between them. The CDR3 length is 16 residues. Germline loops: CDR1 SGHTA, CDR2 FQGTGA.

The chain links TRBV19 to TRBJ2-1, with D uncertain. Per the germline V gene, CDR1 is LNHDA and CDR2 is SQIVND (reference sequence). Between the trimmed V and J ends, which lost 1 base and 6 bases, there was a span of 10 bases. This CDR3 is 14 amino acids long. The chain's CDR3 is CASSIARSGNEQFF. CDR3 bases: TGTGCCAGTAGTATAGCCCGATCGGGCAATGAGCAGTTCTTC.

The chain has TRBV5-1 and TRBJ1-1, with a tentative D call TRBD1 (5 bases). This CDR3 region has 13 residues. Germline-derived CDR1 and CDR2 are SGHRS and YFSETQ. Trimming removed 3 bases at V and 5 bases at J, with 11 bases between. In nucleotides, the CDR3 is TGCGCCAGCAGCTCGCAGGGAAGTACTGAAGCTTTCTTT. Translating gives CASSSQGSTEAFF. Combining the CDR3 with reference TRBV5-1 and TRBJ1-1 gives the whole variable domain KAGVTQTPRYLIKTRGQQVTLSCSPISGHRSVSWYQQTPGQGLQFLFEYFSETQRNKGNFPGRFSGRQFSNSRSEMNVSTLELGDSALYLCASSSQGSTEAFFGQGTRLTVV.

The chain carries TRBV19 and TRBJ2-1, with 10 bases identical to TRBD2. Germline V gene data show CDR1 as LNHDA and CDR2 as SQIVND (reference sequence). The CDR3 covers 16 residues. The V and J ends lost 3 bases and 5 bases, in that order; junction bases with no gene match: 7. The DNA for the CDR3 is TGTGCCAGTAGTATTTCCGGGACTAGCGAAAACAATGAGCAGTTCTTC. Translating gives CASSISGTSENNEQFF.

The V call is TRBV3-1 (or the pseudogene TRBV3-2), the J call TRBJ1-5, with 7 nucleotides matching TRBD1. Germline CDR1 reads LGHDT; CDR2 reads YNNKEL (reference sequence). The junction had 6 bases not matched to a gene; V was cut back by 2 bases and J by 5 bases. CDR3 length: 15 residues. The CDR3 region has the DNA TGTGCCAGCAGCCAATTTTCAACAGGGGATCAGCCCCAGCATTTT. This encodes CASSQFSTGDQPQHF.

The chain combines TRBV7-6 with TRBJ1-1, with D maybe TRBD1 (5 bases). The CDR3 is made up of 13 amino acids. The germline V gene encodes CDR1 SGHVS and CDR2 FNYEAQ. The germline V and J ends were trimmed by 5 bases and 3 bases, with 10 bases remaining between them. CDR3 protein: CASSGWGDTEAFF. The DNA of the CDR3 is TGTGCCAGCAGCGGCTGGGGGGACACTGAAGCTTTCTTT. The whole variable domain, remainder taken from reference TRBV7-6 and TRBJ1-1, is GAGVSQSPRYKVTKRGQDVALRCDPISGHVSLYWYRQALGQGPEFLTYFNYEAQQDKSGLPNDRFSAERPEGSISTLTIQRTEQRDSAMYRCASSGWGDTEAFFGQGTRLTVV.

V and J are TRBV3-1 (or the pseudogene TRBV3-2) and TRBJ1-1; D remains unclear. Trimming pared 3 bases from V and 10 bases from J, leaving 15 bases between. Per the germline V gene, CDR1 is LGHDT and CDR2 is YNNKEL (reference sequence). The CDR3 is made up of 13 amino acids. The CDR3 DNA sequence: TGTGCCAGCAGCCAGAGGGTAGGCCAAGGAGCTTTCTTT. Residues: CASSQRVGQGAFF.

This chain connects TRBV5-1 to TRBJ1-4; TRBD1 agrees at 11 bases. Germline-derived CDR1 and CDR2 are SGHRS and YFSETQ. The CDR3 has 18 residues. After removal of 4 bases from V and 8 bases from J, the junction contained 16 bases not matched to a gene. CDR3 residues: CASSNPGTGGWLKEKLFF. DNA for the CDR3: TGCGCCAGCAGCAACCCCGGGACAGGGGGATGGCTAAAAGAAAAACTGTTTTTT.